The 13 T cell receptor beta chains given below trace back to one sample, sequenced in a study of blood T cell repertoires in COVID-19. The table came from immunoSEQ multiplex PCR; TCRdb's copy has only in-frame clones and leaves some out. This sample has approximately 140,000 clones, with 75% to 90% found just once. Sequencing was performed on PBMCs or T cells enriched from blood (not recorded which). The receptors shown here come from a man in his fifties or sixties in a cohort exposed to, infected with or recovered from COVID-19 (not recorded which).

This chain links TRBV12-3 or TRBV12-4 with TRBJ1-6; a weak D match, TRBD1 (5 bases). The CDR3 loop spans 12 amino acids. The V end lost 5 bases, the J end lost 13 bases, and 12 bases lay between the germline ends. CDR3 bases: TGTGCCAGCAGTCCCGGACGGGGGCCCCTCCACTTT. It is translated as CASSPGRGPLHF.

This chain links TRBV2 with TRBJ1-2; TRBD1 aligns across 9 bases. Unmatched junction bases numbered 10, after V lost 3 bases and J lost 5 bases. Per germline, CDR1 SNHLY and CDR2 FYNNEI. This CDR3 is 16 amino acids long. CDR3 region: CASSEDRGLYSYGYTF. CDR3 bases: TGTGCCAGCAGTGAGGACAGGGGATTATATTCTTATGGCTACACCTTC.

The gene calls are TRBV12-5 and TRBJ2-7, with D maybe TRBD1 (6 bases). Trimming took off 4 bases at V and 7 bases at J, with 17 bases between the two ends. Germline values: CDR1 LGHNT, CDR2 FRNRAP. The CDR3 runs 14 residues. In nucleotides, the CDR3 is TGTGCTAGTGGTTCCAGGGGACCCGACTGGGAGCAGTACTTC. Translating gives CASGSRGPDWEQYF.

The CDR3 loop reads CASNPTSGTYEQYF. CDR3 coding DNA: TGTGCCAGCAATCCGACTAGCGGAACCTACGAGCAGTACTTC. V and J are TRBV7-9 and TRBJ2-7; 9 bases match TRBD2. Unmatched junction bases numbered 6, after V lost 7 bases and J lost 2 bases. Looked up from germline, CDR1 is SEHNR and CDR2 is FQNEAQ (reference sequence). This CDR3 contains 14 residues.

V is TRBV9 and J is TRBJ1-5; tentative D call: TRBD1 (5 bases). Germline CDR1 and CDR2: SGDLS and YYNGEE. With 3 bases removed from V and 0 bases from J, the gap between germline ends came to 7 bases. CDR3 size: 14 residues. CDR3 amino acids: CASSATDSNQPQHF. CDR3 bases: TGTGCCAGCAGCGCGACAGATAGCAATCAGCCCCAGCATTTT.

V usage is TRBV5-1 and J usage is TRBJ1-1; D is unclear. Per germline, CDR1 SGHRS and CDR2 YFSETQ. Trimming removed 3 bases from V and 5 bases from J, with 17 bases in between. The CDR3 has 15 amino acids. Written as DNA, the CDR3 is TGCGCCAGCAGCTCCCCCGGCGTGGCGGAGACTGAAGCTTTCTTT. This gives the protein CASSSPGVAETEAFF.

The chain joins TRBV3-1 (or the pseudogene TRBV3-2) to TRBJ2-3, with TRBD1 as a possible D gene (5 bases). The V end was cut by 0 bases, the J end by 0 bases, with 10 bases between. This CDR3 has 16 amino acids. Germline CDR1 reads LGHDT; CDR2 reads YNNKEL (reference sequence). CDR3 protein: CASSQDDRRSTDTQYF. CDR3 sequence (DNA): TGTGCCAGCAGCCAAGATGACAGAAGAAGCACAGATACGCAGTATTTT.

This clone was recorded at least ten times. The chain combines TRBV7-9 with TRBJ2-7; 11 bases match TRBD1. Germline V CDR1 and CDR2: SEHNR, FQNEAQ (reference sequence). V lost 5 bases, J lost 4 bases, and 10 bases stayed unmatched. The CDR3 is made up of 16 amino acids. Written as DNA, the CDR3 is TGTGCCAGCAGCCCGAGGACAGGGGGCGGGTTGTACGAGCAGTACTTC. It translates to CASSPRTGGGLYEQYF.

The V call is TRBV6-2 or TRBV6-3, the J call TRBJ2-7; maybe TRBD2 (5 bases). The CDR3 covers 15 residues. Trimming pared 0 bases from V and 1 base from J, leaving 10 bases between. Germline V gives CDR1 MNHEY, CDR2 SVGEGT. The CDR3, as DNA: TGTGCCAGCAGTTACTCCGGGGTGGGGTCCTACGAGCAGTACTTC. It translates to CASSYSGVGSYEQYF.

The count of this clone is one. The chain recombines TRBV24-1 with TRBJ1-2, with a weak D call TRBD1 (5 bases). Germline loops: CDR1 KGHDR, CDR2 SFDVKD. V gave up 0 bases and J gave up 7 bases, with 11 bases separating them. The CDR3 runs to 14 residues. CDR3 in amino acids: CATSDLWGDRGYTF. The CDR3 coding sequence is TGTGCCACCAGTGATTTGTGGGGGGACCGTGGCTACACCTTC.

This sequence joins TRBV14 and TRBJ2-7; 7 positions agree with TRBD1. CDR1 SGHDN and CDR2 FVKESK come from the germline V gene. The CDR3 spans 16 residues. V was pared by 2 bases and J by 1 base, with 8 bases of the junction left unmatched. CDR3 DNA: TGTGCCAGCAGCCAATGGGGACAGAAAAAGTCCTACGAGCAGTACTTC. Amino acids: CASSQWGQKKSYEQYF.

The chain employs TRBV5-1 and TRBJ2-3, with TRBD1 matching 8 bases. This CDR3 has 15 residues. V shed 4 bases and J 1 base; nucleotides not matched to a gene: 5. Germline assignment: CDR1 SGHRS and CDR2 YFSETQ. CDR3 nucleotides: TGCGCCAGCAGCCCGACAGGGGATCGCACAGATACGCAGTATTTT. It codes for CASSPTGDRTDTQYF.

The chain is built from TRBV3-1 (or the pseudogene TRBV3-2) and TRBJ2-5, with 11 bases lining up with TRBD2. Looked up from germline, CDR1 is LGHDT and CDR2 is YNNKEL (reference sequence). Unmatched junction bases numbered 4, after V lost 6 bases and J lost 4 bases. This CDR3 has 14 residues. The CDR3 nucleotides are TGTGCCAGCAGAATAGCGGGGGGGTCAGAGACCCAGTACTTC. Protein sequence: CASRIAGGSETQYF.